This TCR beta chain was profiled in a study of cytomegalovirus exposure and HLA in healthy donors. Findings of the study overall: Several of the most significant clusters appeared linked to common viral pathogens, based on a later analysis.

Vbeta (60) and Jbeta (13) primers were used in the PCR. The table came from immunoSEQ multiplex PCR; TCRdb's copy has only in-frame clones and leaves some out. This sample has some 100,000 clones, with 65% to 90% found just once. This clone was found once. Its antigen is currently unknown. This CDR3 is built from 14 residues. Germline V gene lookup returns CDR1 LGHNA and CDR2 YSLEER. Trimming stripped 1 base from V and 3 bases from J, with 10 bases between. The sequenced material came from PBMCs. The V and J genes are TRBV4-3 and TRBJ2-7; D is possibly TRBD2 (5 bases). The receptor was derived from a woman between 18 and 30 years old in good health and CMV-seronegative. DNA of the CDR3: TGCGCCAGCAGCCAAGGAGAGGGCAGCTACGAGCAGTACTTC. It translates to CASSQGEGSYEQYF.